This entry features one T cell receptor (beta chain) sequence. Its antigen remains unidentified. This sample is part of a study of cytomegalovirus exposure and HLA in healthy donors. Study observations and caveats: Per published reports, the classifier diagnosed cytomegalovirus status with high specificity and sensitivity. A highly shared variant cluster was judged a likely technical artifact.

There are 13 residues in the CDR3. Germline loops: CDR1 LNHNV, CDR2 YYDKDF (reference sequence). The ends were cut back, 5 bases at V and 4 bases at J, with 11 bases in the middle. Regarding donors, all were healthy bone marrow donors. 13 Jbeta primers and 60 Vbeta primers were used for the PCR. Authors' methods: Later, an analysis found around 77 million unique TCR beta chains, and around 10 million of these were shared. TCRdb's table, derived via immunoSEQ multiplex PCR, lists solely in-frame clones and lacks some. The V and J calls and clone size were taken over from that table, and D and trimming were inferred from the DNA. The sample shows 95,000 to 150,000 clones, over 60% of them seen only once.

This chain joins TRBV15 and TRBJ1-1; no reliable D call. The sample was PBMCs. This receptor was obtained from a woman aged 40 to 50 in good health and CMV-seropositive. The CDR3 DNA follows: TGTGCCACCAGCTCCCAGCGGGGCACTGAAGCTTTCTTT. This translates into CATSSQRGTEAFF.